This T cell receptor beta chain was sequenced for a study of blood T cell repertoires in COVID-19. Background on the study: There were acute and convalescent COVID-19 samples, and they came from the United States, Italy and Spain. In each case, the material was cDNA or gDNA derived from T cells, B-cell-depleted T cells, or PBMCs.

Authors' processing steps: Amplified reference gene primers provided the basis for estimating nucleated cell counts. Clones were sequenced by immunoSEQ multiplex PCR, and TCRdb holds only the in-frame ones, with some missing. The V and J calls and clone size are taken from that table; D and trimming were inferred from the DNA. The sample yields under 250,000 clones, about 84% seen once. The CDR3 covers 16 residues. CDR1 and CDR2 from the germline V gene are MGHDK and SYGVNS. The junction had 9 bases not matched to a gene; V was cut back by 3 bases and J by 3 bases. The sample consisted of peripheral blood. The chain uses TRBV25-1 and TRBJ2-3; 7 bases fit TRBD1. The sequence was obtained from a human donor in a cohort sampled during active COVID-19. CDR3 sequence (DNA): TGTGCCAGCAGTGATAGGGGGCGATCGGGGACAGATACGCAGTATTTT. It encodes CASSDRGRSGTDTQYF.